A selection of T cell receptor beta chains follows, all from one sample in a study of identical twins. Each CDR3 protein gets one entry after TCRdb re-called the 5' RACE reads with MiXCR. The sample contains some 1,600,000 distinct CDR3 sequences, about 31% of which appear only once. Material for sequencing was cord blood. These receptors originate from a newborn girl in good health. CDR3s include the opening cysteine and the closing phenylalanine or tryptophan. A D gene is named only where the DNA matches it firmly. For some rows the clone size is stated as once, few or many, or as a class when expanded; others skip it.

clone_size	cdr3_length	j_call	v_call	d_call	cdr3_aa	cdr3_nt
NA	14	TRBJ1-1	TRBV9	TRBD1	CASGRDRGLTEAFF	TGTGCCAGCGGTCGGGACAGGGGATTAACTGAAGCTTTCTTT
NA	16	TRBJ2-1	TRBV20-1	TRBD2	CSARLPGGGSYNEQFF	TGCAGTGCTAGACTCCCGGGAGGGGGCTCCTACAATGAGCAGTTCTTC
few	14	TRBJ1-2	TRBV29-1	TRBD1	CSVEDWDRARGYTF	TGCAGCGTTGAAGATTGGGACAGGGCGAGGGGCTACACCTTC
NA	15	TRBJ2-1	TRBV20-1	TRBD2	CSASTSGRIYNEQFF	TGCAGTGCTTCGACTAGCGGGAGGATCTACAATGAGCAGTTCTTC
NA	13	TRBJ2-7	TRBV12-3/TRBV12-4	NA	CASKGRIKNEQYF	TGTGCCAGCAAAGGAAGGATCAAGAACGAGCAGTACTTC
NA	13	TRBJ1-2	TRBV9	NA	CASGQTKTYGYTF	TGTGCCAGCGGACAGACGAAGACCTATGGCTACACCTTC
NA	10	TRBJ2-7	TRBV20-1	NA	CSAAVDEQYF	TGCAGTGCAGCGGTAGACGAGCAGTACTTC
many	14	TRBJ2-7	TRBV6-6	NA	CATRADGISYEQYF	TGTGCCACTCGCGCCGACGGAATCTCCTACGAGCAGTACTTC
few	15	TRBJ1-4	TRBV24-1	NA	CATSDFGRPNEKLFF	TGTGCCACCAGTGATTTTGGCAGGCCAAATGAAAAACTGTTTTTT
many	13	TRBJ2-1	TRBV5-8	NA	CASSFGRVNEQFF	TGTGCCAGCAGCTTTGGCAGGGTTAATGAGCAGTTCTTC
few	8	TRBJ1-1	TRBV20-1	NA	CSDREAFF	TGCAGTGACAGGGAAGCTTTCTTT
NA	19	TRBJ1-5	TRBV12-3/TRBV12-4	TRBD1	CASSLSGTVSSYSNQPQHF	TGTGCCAGCAGTTTAAGTGGGACAGTTTCTTCTTATAGCAATCAGCCCCAGCATTTT
NA	14	TRBJ2-5	TRBV10-3	NA	CAIRPSGTLGAQYF	TGTGCCATCAGACCCTCGGGGACCCTAGGGGCCCAGTACTTC
NA	15	TRBJ1-6	TRBV20-1	NA	CSARVWTENNSPLHF	TGCAGTGCTAGAGTGTGGACAGAAAATAATTCACCCCTCCACTTT
few	12	TRBJ2-5	TRBV10-3	NA	CAIGLVGETQYF	TGTGCCATCGGGCTAGTTGGGGAGACCCAGTACTTC
few	12	TRBJ1-1	TRBV24-1	NA	CATSGTNTEAFF	TGTGCCACCAGTGGGACGAACACTGAAGCTTTCTTT
NA	15	TRBJ1-1	TRBV9	NA	CASSVIKSGNTEAFF	TGTGCCAGCAGCGTAATAAAGTCAGGGAACACTGAAGCTTTCTTT
few	17	TRBJ1-5	TRBV4-2	TRBD1	CASSRSPDRGQGQPQHF	TGTGCCAGCAGCCGATCTCCGGACAGGGGGCAGGGTCAGCCCCAGCATTTT
NA	15	TRBJ2-1	TRBV28	TRBD2	CASSAGGPSYNEQFF	TGTGCCAGCAGTGCGGGAGGCCCCTCCTACAATGAGCAGTTCTTC
NA	15	TRBJ2-4	TRBV20-1	TRBD2	CSATTSGRSRNIQYF	TGCAGTGCCACAACTAGCGGGAGAAGTAGAAACATTCAGTACTTC
few	16	TRBJ2-7	TRBV5-5	NA	CASSPHDRPSYNEQYF	TGTGCCAGCAGCCCACACGACAGGCCGTCTTACAATGAGCAGTACTTC
few	11	TRBJ2-7	TRBV20-1	NA	CSAGRRFEQYF	TGCAGTGCTGGCCGGAGATTCGAGCAGTACTTC
few	14	TRBJ2-4	TRBV11-2	TRBD1	CASTLGQGKNIQYF	TGTGCCAGCACCCTCGGACAGGGGAAAAACATTCAGTACTTC
few	14	TRBJ2-7	TRBV30	NA	CAWSGTSSYNEQYF	TGTGCCTGGAGTGGGACGAGCTCCTACAATGAGCAGTACTTC
NA	15	TRBJ1-6	TRBV12-3/TRBV12-4	TRBD1	CASSGGQALNSPLHF	TGTGCCAGCAGTGGGGGACAGGCGCTTAATTCACCCCTCCACTTT
few	14	TRBJ1-5	TRBV20-1	TRBD1	CSARGDRVNQPQHF	TGCAGTGCTAGGGGGGACAGGGTGAATCAGCCCCAGCATTTT
NA	14	TRBJ1-1	TRBV15	NA	CATSRAVGHRLAFF	TGTGCCACCAGCAGAGCTGTGGGTCACAGACTAGCTTTCTTT
NA	13	TRBJ1-2	TRBV27	NA	CASSSGTWGGYTF	TGTGCCAGCAGTTCCGGGACCTGGGGAGGCTACACCTTC
NA	17	TRBJ2-6	TRBV15	NA	CATSGRVPSSGANVLTF	TGTGCCACCAGCGGCAGGGTCCCCTCCTCTGGGGCCAACGTCCTGACTTTC
NA	15	TRBJ2-1	TRBV28	TRBD2	CASTAESAGVSEQFF	TGTGCCAGCACTGCTGAGTCGGCGGGAGTGTCCGAGCAGTTCTTC
few	13	TRBJ2-1	TRBV5-1	NA	CASSLDVRGQQFF	TGCGCCAGCAGCTTGGACGTCCGGGGACAGCAGTTCTTC
few	12	TRBJ2-1	TRBV20-1	NA	CSASEVLDEQFF	TGCAGTGCTAGTGAAGTGCTGGATGAGCAGTTCTTC
few	15	TRBJ2-1	TRBV20-1	NA	CSACPRGPSYNEQFF	TGCAGTGCCTGCCCACGGGGGCCCTCCTACAATGAGCAGTTCTTC
few	16	TRBJ2-1	TRBV20-1	TRBD2	CSASTRTSAYYNEQFF	TGCAGTGCCAGTACTCGGACTAGCGCCTACTACAATGAGCAGTTCTTC
NA	17	TRBJ2-1	TRBV12-3/TRBV12-4	TRBD1	CASSAIRGTGLRNEQFF	TGTGCCAGCAGTGCTATTAGGGGGACAGGGCTGAGGAATGAGCAGTTCTTC
NA	15	TRBJ2-7	TRBV27	TRBD1	CASSPIRQGGYEQYF	TGTGCCAGCAGTCCTATCAGACAGGGGGGGTACGAGCAGTACTTC
few	13	TRBJ2-1	TRBV20-1	NA	CSASARLMNEQFF	TGCAGTGCTAGTGCCCGACTGATGAATGAGCAGTTCTTC
few	17	TRBJ1-4	TRBV27	NA	CASSSPTGLHDVEKLFF	TGTGCCAGCAGTTCTCCCACAGGGTTGCATGATGTAGAAAAACTGTTTTTT
NA	15	TRBJ2-3	TRBV4-1	TRBD2	CASSQTLADTDTQYF	TGCGCCAGCAGCCAAACCCTAGCGGACACAGATACGCAGTATTTT
few	15	TRBJ2-1	TRBV10-3	TRBD2	CAISAGTSVNNEQFF	TGTGCCATCAGTGCTGGGACTAGCGTCAACAATGAGCAGTTCTTC
NA	12	TRBJ2-1	TRBV7-9	TRBD2	CASKRGYNEQFF	TGTGCCAGCAAGCGGGGCTACAATGAGCAGTTCTTC
few	16	TRBJ2-7	TRBV11-2	NA	CASSFLPGPISCEQYF	TGTGCCAGCAGTTTCCTACCGGGACCGATCTCCTGCGAGCAGTACTTC
many	13	TRBJ2-7	TRBV27	NA	CASSSGGLYEQYF	TGTGCCAGCAGTTCAGGGGGGCTATACGAGCAGTACTTC
NA	11	TRBJ2-1	TRBV29-1	NA	CSVRDYNVQFF	TGCAGCGTGAGAGACTACAATGTGCAGTTCTTC
NA	19	TRBJ1-6	TRBV5-1	NA	CASSQVGIRDGAYNSPLHF	TGCGCCAGCAGCCAGGTGGGGATCCGTGATGGTGCCTATAATTCACCCCTCCACTTT
NA	14	TRBJ2-7	TRBV28	NA	CASSPNALGYEQYF	TGTGCCAGCAGTCCCAACGCCCTAGGGTACGAGCAGTACTTC
NA	15	TRBJ2-1	TRBV4-1	TRBD2	CASTRIGLADNEQFF	TGCGCCAGCACCAGAATCGGACTAGCGGACAATGAGCAGTTCTTC
NA	14	TRBJ2-1	TRBV4-1	NA	CASRPTPSYNEQFF	TGCGCCAGCAGACCGACTCCCTCCTACAATGAGCAGTTCTTC
NA	16	TRBJ2-7	TRBV4-1	NA	CASSQEFSPPYNEQYF	TGCGCCAGCAGCCAAGAATTCTCTCCTCCTTACAATGAGCAGTACTTC
few	13	TRBJ2-1	TRBV5-6	NA	CASSSMPRGEQFF	TGTGCCAGCAGCTCGATGCCTAGGGGTGAGCAGTTCTTC
few	16	TRBJ2-1	TRBV24-1	TRBD2	CATSDSGTSSYNEQFF	TGTGCCACCAGTGATTCCGGGACTAGCTCCTACAATGAGCAGTTCTTC
NA	19	TRBJ2-5	TRBV14	TRBD2	CASSQVRRLAGGPYNEQYF	TGTGCCAGCAGCCAAGTTCGGAGACTAGCGGGGGGCCCCTACAATGAGCAGTACTTC
few	15	TRBJ2-1	TRBV3-1	TRBD2	CASSQQTSGTGEQFF	TGTGCCAGCAGCCAGCAGACTAGCGGGACCGGTGAGCAGTTCTTC
NA	15	TRBJ2-2	TRBV3-1	NA	CASRRDTLNTGELFF	TGTGCCAGCCGACGGGACACTTTGAACACCGGGGAGCTGTTTTTT
few	17	TRBJ2-1	TRBV7-8	NA	CASSSAEGYSSYNEQFF	TGTGCCAGCAGCTCCGCCGAGGGGTACAGCTCCTACAATGAGCAGTTCTTC